These 3 T cell receptor beta chains share one sample of origin, sequenced in a study of blood T cell repertoires in COVID-19 (dated by TCRdb to 2019 to 2021). Libraries were built with the immunoSEQ multiplex PCR assay. Drawn from immuneACCESS, this table holds only the in-frame rearrangements with V and J called that TCRdb kept. Clones are partly lost; checked studies trace under half to an unresolved V gene and leave the rest unexplained. The sample profile shows 250,000 to 300,000 clones; roughly 91% of them were found once. Of the sample, about 2.3% is held by the ten largest clones. Sequenced input: PBMCs or T cells enriched from blood (not recorded which). Every receptor here comes from a woman in her forties with acute COVID-19.

The chain recombines TRBV7-2 with TRBJ1-4, with TRBD1 matching 9 bases. The CDR3 consists of 14 residues. CDR1 is SGHTA and CDR2 is FQGNSA in the germline V gene. Losses at the gene ends were 5 bases for V and 7 bases for J; bases not matched to a gene: 5. CDR3 sequence: CASSRDREGEKLFF. The CDR3 nucleotides read TGTGCCAGCAGCCGGGACAGGGAGGGTGAAAAACTGTTTTTT.

This sequence joins TRBV28 and TRBJ1-5; possibly TRBD1 for D (6 bases). This CDR3 region has 16 residues. V was clipped by 5 bases and J by 0 bases, with 14 bases between them. Germline V CDR1 and CDR2: MDHEN, SYDVKM. The DNA for the CDR3 is TGTGCCAGCAGTCACGGGACAAGATATAGCAATCAGCCCCAGCATTTT. Its translation is CASSHGTRYSNQPQHF. Full variable domain (missing parts from reference TRBV28 and TRBJ1-5): DVKVTQSSRYLVKRTGEKVFLECVQDMDHENMFWYRQDPGLGLRLIYFSYDVKMKEKGDIPEGYSVSREKKERFSLILESASTNQTSMYLCASSHGTRYSNQPQHFGDGTRLSIL.

The V gene is TRBV5-1, the J gene TRBJ2-1; maybe TRBD2 (6 bases). This CDR3 region has 12 residues. The V end lost 6 bases, the J end lost 8 bases, and 12 bases lay between the germline ends. Germline CDR1 reads SGHRS; CDR2 reads YFSETQ. The CDR3 bases are TGCGCCAGCAATGGCGGGAATGATGAGCAGTTCTTC. Amino acid sequence: CASNGGNDEQFF.